This passage covers 11 T cell receptor beta chains from one sample sequenced in a study of blood T cell repertoires in COVID-19. Sequenced by immunoSEQ multiplex PCR; TCRdb stores in-frame clones only, minus some. Of fewer than 80,000 clones in the sample, over 70% were seen once. The sequencing input was peripheral blood. Receptors were obtained from a man aged 55 to 70 with acute or convalescent COVID-19.

Written as DNA, the CDR3 is TGTGCCAGCAGGATTTTTAGCGGGGGAATCAACACCGGGGAGCTGTTTTTT. Amino acids: CASRIFSGGINTGELFF. The chain couples TRBV28 to TRBJ2-2; 9 bases are a match to TRBD2. The CDR3 has 17 residues. Losses at the gene ends were 6 bases for V and 2 bases for J; bases not matched to a gene: 10. CDR1 is MDHEN, CDR2 SYDVKM, per germline.

With regard to this clone: The junction shows a germline mismatch at one end, possibly a read error. J is TRBJ2-5 and V is TRBV28; D possibly corresponds to TRBD2 (5 bases). This CDR3 comprises 15 residues. The germline V gene encodes CDR1 MDHEN and CDR2 SYDVKM. The CDR3 coding sequence is TGTGCCAGCAGCTCCCTCCGGGGAGCAAGAGAGTCCCAGTACTTC. Protein: CASSSLRGARESQYF.

The chain uses TRBV12-3 or TRBV12-4 and TRBJ2-5; D remains ambiguous. The CDR3 is 12 amino acids. V shed 7 bases and J shed 1 base, with 7 bases lying between them. For the CDR3, the DNA is TGTGCCAGCACTAGGTCCCAAGAGACCCAGTACTTC. It codes for CASTRSQETQYF.

The chain is built from TRBV15 and TRBJ2-3; TRBD1 matches at 8 bases. The CDR3 length is 13 residues. Losses at the gene ends were 8 bases for V and 6 bases for J; bases not matched to a gene: 7. The germline V gene has CDR1 LNHNV and CDR2 YYDKDF (reference sequence). The CDR3 region is CATAGGGMDTQYF. CDR3 DNA sequence: TGTGCCACCGCAGGGGGCGGGATGGATACGCAGTATTTT.

The V and J genes are TRBV7-3 and TRBJ2-1; 11 bases line up with TRBD2. This CDR3 has 16 amino acids. V was clipped by 4 bases and J by 5 bases; unmatched bases: 7. Per germline, CDR1 SGHTA and CDR2 FQGTGA. This CDR3 reads CASSSPGLAGHNEQFF. The DNA for the CDR3 is TGTGCCAGCAGCTCACCTGGACTAGCGGGTCACAATGAGCAGTTCTTC.

CDR3 loop: CASSFSSGRLSSNEQYF. CDR3 coding DNA: TGTGCCAGCAGCTTTTCTAGCGGGAGACTCTCTTCTAACGAGCAGTACTTC. The gene calls are TRBV7-6 and TRBJ2-7; 10 nucleotides align to TRBD2. The CDR3 is 17 residues long. Germline CDR1 is SGHVS and CDR2 is FNYEAQ. V was clipped by 3 bases and J by 5 bases; unmatched bases: 13.

The V and J genes are TRBV28 and TRBJ2-1; 13 bases match TRBD2. This CDR3 has 15 residues. Germline CDR1 is MDHEN and CDR2 is SYDVKM. The J segment lost 7 bases and the V segment lost 6 bases, leaving 6 bases of the junction unmatched. The CDR3 DNA follows: TGTGCCAGCAGCACTCCGGGACTAGCGGGGAATGAGCAGTTCTTC. This translates into CASSTPGLAGNEQFF. The full variable domain, in which reference TRBV28 and TRBJ2-1 provide the parts outside the CDR3, is DVKVTQSSRYLVKRTGEKVFLECVQDMDHENMFWYRQDPGLGLRLIYFSYDVKMKEKGDIPEGYSVSREKKERFSLILESASTNQTSMYLCASSTPGLAGNEQFFGPGTRLTVL.

This chain uses TRBV25-1 with TRBJ2-3; possibly TRBD1 for D (6 bases). The V and J ends lost 8 bases and 0 bases respectively, with 15 bases between them. The CDR3 is 15 residues long. Germline-derived CDR1 and CDR2 are MGHDK and SYGVNS. The DNA for the CDR3 is TGTGCCAGCTCCTCGGACAGTAGGAGCACAGATACGCAGTATTTT. Residues: CASSSDSRSTDTQYF.

This sequence joins TRBV2 and TRBJ2-3; possibly TRBD1 for D (5 bases). Germline CDR1 is SNHLY and CDR2 is FYNNEI. The CDR3 sequence is 14 residues long. The V gene lost 5 bases and the J gene lost 0 bases, with 9 bases spanning the gap. The DNA of the CDR3 is TGTGCCAGCAGTCGACAGCTTAGCACAGATACGCAGTATTTT. Encoded protein: CASSRQLSTDTQYF.

The CDR3: CASSQDRGDRVGGYTF. CDR3 coding DNA: TGTGCCAGCAGCCAAGATCGGGGAGACAGGGTTGGTGGCTACACCTTC. The V gene is TRBV14, the J gene TRBJ1-2, with TRBD1 matching 7 bases. This CDR3 contains 16 residues. V was pared by 0 bases and J by 7 bases, with 11 bases of the junction left unmatched. The germline CDR1 and CDR2 sequences are SGHDN and FVKESK.

The V and J genes are TRBV11-3 and TRBJ1-1; the D gene is possibly TRBD1 (5 bases). V was pared by 3 bases and J by 2 bases, with 10 bases between. Germline CDR1 SGHNT, CDR2 YENEEA. There are 14 residues in the CDR3. CDR3 in DNA: TGTGCCAGCAGCTTGGGGAGGGGAAACACTGAAGCTTTCTTT. Translated: CASSLGRGNTEAFF.